This TCR beta chain originates from a study of control samples from healthy donors and cancer patients. Germline V gives CDR1 SGHAT, CDR2 FQNNGV. The ends were cut back, 2 bases at V and 8 bases at J, with 12 bases in the middle. The CDR3 sequence is 13 residues long. TCRdb keeps only in-frame clones here, not all; method: immunoSEQ multiplex PCR. Seen here are under 200,000 clones, 90% to 95% observed once, and the top ten hold about 1.4%. This receptor was identified in a woman aged 30 to 39 in good health. Sample: blood. The chain employs TRBV11-2 and TRBJ1-2; weak D call: TRBD1 (6 bases). CDR3 region: CASSLNRVGGYTF. In DNA form, the CDR3 reads TGTGCCAGCAGCTTAAACAGGGTTGGAGGCTACACCTTC.